The entry that follows covers one TCR beta chain sequence. This sample is part of a study of shared clonotypes between healthy human individuals. Generated by immunoSEQ multiplex PCR, the TCRdb table keeps only in-frame clones and is missing some. The sample holds approximately 1,500,000 clones, roughly 96% seen once. CDR1 ENHRY and CDR2 SYGVKD come from the germline V gene. This CDR3 has 14 residues. V lost 6 bases and J lost 8; bases outside the gene matches: 8. Sequenced material: naive CD4+ T cells sorted from blood. As for subset: CD45RA+ positively selected. V gene TRBV10-3 combines with J gene TRBJ2-1; 9 bases match TRBD1. The TCR originated in a man aged 25 to 40 in good health. CDR3 loop: CAIRTRDREYEQFF. CDR3 bases: TGTGCCATCAGGACCCGGGACAGGGAGTATGAGCAGTTCTTC.